A selection of T cell receptor beta chains follows, all from one sample in a study of T cell repertoires in cytomegalovirus infection. No antigens are known for them. TCRdb re-called the reads with MiXCR, one entry per CDR3 protein. Of approximately 730,000 distinct CDR3 sequences listed, 25% to 35% are singletons. This specimen was cultured CD8+ T cells from PBMCs, taken from culture after CMV antigen stimulation. These receptors originate from a human donor in good health (CMV status not recorded). Some clones in this sample may be carry-over from other donors' samples. Each CDR3 is given with its conserved first and last residue. The D gene is left open where the match is weak. Clone size, where shown, is once, few, many, or a class for clones that have expanded.

-,TRBJ1-1,TRBV7-6,-,TGTGCCAGCAGCTCAGAGGTACACACTGAAGCTTTCTTT,CASSSEVHTEAFF
-,TRBJ2-2,TRBV29-1,-,TGCAGCGTTGAAGATGTGGGGTCCGGGGAGCTGTTTTTT,CSVEDVGSGELFF
-,TRBJ2-7,TRBV7-2,-,TGTGCCAGCAGCGCCCTCGTTAGTCGAGGCTACGAGCAGTACTTC,CASSALVSRGYEQYF
TRBD1,TRBJ1-1,TRBV7-9,few,TGTGCCAGCAGACAGGACAGGGGGCGCGCAGCTTTCTTT,CASRQDRGRAAFF
-,TRBJ1-4,TRBV7-9,-,TGTGCCAGCAGCGTGACCCAGAATGAAAAACTGTTTTTT,CASSVTQNEKLFF
TRBD1,TRBJ1-2,TRBV5-6,-,TGTGCCAGCAGCCTAGAATGGGACAGGGTAGGGTATGGCTACACCTTC,CASSLEWDRVGYGYTF
-,TRBJ2-4,TRBV6-1,few,TGTGCCAGCAGCCCCCACCGGGGAAGCTTAGCCAAAAACATTCAGTACTTC,CASSPHRGSLAKNIQYF
-,TRBJ1-2,TRBV9,-,TGTGCCAGCAGCCTTAGTGGGACATGGAATTATGGCTACACCTTC,CASSLSGTWNYGYTF
-,TRBJ1-2,TRBV11-1,-,TGTGCCAGCAGCTATAACAGCCTTCGGGATGGCTACACCTTC,CASSYNSLRDGYTF
TRBD2,TRBJ2-2,TRBV7-6,many,TGTGCCAGCAGCTTCGATACTAGCGGGGGAACGAACACCGGGGAGCTGTTTTTT,CASSFDTSGGTNTGELFF
-,TRBJ2-2,TRBV5-1,-,TGCGCCAGCAGCTTGGGCTCAGGGTCCACCGGGGAGCTGTTTTTT,CASSLGSGSTGELFF
TRBD1,TRBJ1-4,TRBV12-3/TRBV12-4,-,TGTGCCACCCGGACAGGGAGAGATGAAAAACTGTTTTTT,CATRTGRDEKLFF
-,TRBJ2-1,TRBV7-9,few,TGTGCCAGCAGCTTAGTGACGTATGAGCAGTTCTTC,CASSLVTYEQFF
-,TRBJ2-1,TRBV9,-,TGTGCCAGCAGCTTCTATGCCCGGCCCTACAATGAGCAGTTCTTC,CASSFYARPYNEQFF
TRBD1,TRBJ1-5,TRBV27,-,TGTGCCAGCAGTTTAAGGGGCAGGGGGAAGAATCAGCCCCAGCATTTT,CASSLRGRGKNQPQHF